The present TCR beta chain was sequenced within a study of beta chain features in type 1 diabetes. Background on the study: Examined across all samples were around 110 million sorted cells. Study-level findings and limits: A moderate, significant TCRB CDR3 shortening appeared in type 1 diabetes across four CD4+ subsets.

Expressed TCRB transcripts got sequenced, as all isolated RNA was reverse transcribed. Average reads for naive, central memory and regulatory T cell samples were about 3.57 million. Using immunoSEQ multiplex PCR, the repertoire was profiled, and TCRdb retains in-frame clones only, with some absent. The data contain about 290,000 clones, approximately 8.1% of them singletons. This clone has more than one count but fewer than ten. The antigen remains unidentified. Sequencing used central memory CD4+ T cells from blood. The sequence was collected from a woman aged 18-30 years in good health.

CDR3 sequence: CASSVGGLSNSPLHF. CDR3 DNA sequence: TGTGCCAGCAGCGTGGGGGGCCTAAGTAATTCACCCCTCCACTTT. This chain joins TRBV25-1 and TRBJ1-6; D may be TRBD1 (6 bases). The germline V and J ends were trimmed by 6 bases and 6 bases, with 15 bases remaining between them. Germline CDR1 and CDR2: MGHDK and SYGVNS. The CDR3 has 15 amino acids. The complete variable domain, with remaining parts taken from reference TRBV25-1 and TRBJ1-6, reads EADIYQTPRYLVIGTGKKITLECSQTMGHDKMYWYQQDPGMELHLIHYSYGVNSTEKGDLSSESTVSRIRTEHFPLTLESARPSHTSQYLCASSVGGLSNSPLHFGNGTRLTVT.